This entry features one T cell receptor (beta chain) sequence. The antigen remains undetermined. The sample has other DNA sequences that encode this CDR3 too. Noted treatment: 15 to 20 received Ad26.COV2.S at low or high dose, single or two shots; 5 received placebo; per-sample allocation not given. Specimen acquisition occurred on day 63 following the initial vaccine or placebo injection. The individual, an adult aged 18-55 years, was a donor in Boston. The data were obtained in a study of Ad26.COV2.S vaccination and SARS-CoV-2 variants. Overall study context: Enrollment placed the donor in the COV1001 Ad26.COV2.S trial arm. Administration of Ad26.COV2.S was intramuscular, either once or twice 56 days apart. Study findings and constraints: Non-spike TCR breadth did not differ much between vaccine and placebo recipients.

Trimming removed 7 bases from V and 4 bases from J, with 10 bases in between. Germline V gene lookup returns CDR1 LNHDA and CDR2 SQIVND (reference sequence). CDR3 length equals 12 residues. The repertoire was sequenced with immunoSEQ multiplex PCR; TCRdb's copy has only in-frame clones and lacks some. The sample has 300,000 to 400,000 clones, around 86% seen once. This clonotype originated in a person aged 18-60 years who received the Ad26.COV2.S COVID-19 vaccine or a placebo. Sequenced here: peripheral blood, sampled in a trial of Ad26.COV2.S vaccine versus placebo. This chain joins TRBV19 and TRBJ1-1, with D maybe TRBD1 (6 bases). The CDR3 DNA reads as TGTGCCAGTAATACAGGGCTCACTGAAGCTTTCTTT. This encodes CASNTGLTEAFF.